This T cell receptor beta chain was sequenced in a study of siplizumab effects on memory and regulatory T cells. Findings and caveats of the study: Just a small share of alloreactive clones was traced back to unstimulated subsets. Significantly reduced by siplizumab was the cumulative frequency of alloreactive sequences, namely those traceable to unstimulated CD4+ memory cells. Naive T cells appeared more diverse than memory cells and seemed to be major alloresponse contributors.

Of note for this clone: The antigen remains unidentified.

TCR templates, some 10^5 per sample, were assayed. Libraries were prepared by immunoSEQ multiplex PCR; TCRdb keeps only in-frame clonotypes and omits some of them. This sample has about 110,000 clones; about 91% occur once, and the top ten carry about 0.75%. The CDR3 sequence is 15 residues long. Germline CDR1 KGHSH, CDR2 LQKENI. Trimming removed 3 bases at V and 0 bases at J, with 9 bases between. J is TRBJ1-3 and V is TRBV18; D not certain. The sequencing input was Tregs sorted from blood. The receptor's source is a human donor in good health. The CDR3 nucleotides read TGTGCCAGCTCACCTCCGGAGAGCTCTGGAAACACCATATATTTT. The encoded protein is CASSPPESSGNTIYF.